This paragraph covers one T cell receptor (beta chain) sequence. This record belongs to a study of blood T cells in healthy people across ages. Germline V lookup: CDR1 GTSNPN, CDR2 SVGIG (reference sequence). This CDR3 comprises 15 residues. V shed 4 bases, J shed 2 bases, and the junction held 5 bases outside the gene matches. Primers used in a second PCR of roughly 7 to 11 cycles were a sample-barcoded 5' primer and a J-beta primer mix. Each CDR3 protein is one row after TCRdb ran MiXCR on the 5' RACE reads. The table records 1.5 million to 1.8 million distinct CDR3 sequences, 35% to 45% of them present only once.

This TCR derives from a woman younger than 35 in good health. Sequenced input: blood. The J gene is TRBJ2-3, the V gene TRBV30, with 11 bases that match TRBD1. CDR3 nucleotides: TGTGCCTGGAATACGGGACAGGGGGACACAGATACGCAGTATTTT. Amino acid sequence: CAWNTGQGDTDTQYF.